Below, one TCR beta chain is given with its context. The antigen is not known. The source of the sample is a study of T cell clones after liver transplantation. Whole-study results and caveats: In 5 of 8 subjects, circulating graft-donor-reactive CD4 TCRbeta sequences fell significantly after transplant.

The CDR3 has 15 amino acids. Germline CDR1 SEHNR, CDR2 FQNEAQ (reference sequence). Deletions cut 5 bases from V and 2 bases from J, with 15 bases between. The data were produced by immunoSEQ multiplex PCR, yet TCRdb's version contains in-frame clones alone and is incomplete. The sample holds tens of thousands of clones, 75% to 90% seen once. Sorting of unstimulated PBMCs yielded separate CD3+CD4+ and CD3+CD8+ fractions. This chain connects TRBV7-9 to TRBJ1-2; weak D call: TRBD1 (5 bases). The sample was CD4+ T cells from blood, taken 12 months after liver transplant. The receptor was isolated from a human patient who received a liver transplant. A subset of T cells may come from the graft donor. The CDR3 region is CASSARDVPNYGYTF. The CDR3 DNA reads as TGTGCCAGCAGCGCCCGGGACGTACCCAACTATGGCTACACCTTC.